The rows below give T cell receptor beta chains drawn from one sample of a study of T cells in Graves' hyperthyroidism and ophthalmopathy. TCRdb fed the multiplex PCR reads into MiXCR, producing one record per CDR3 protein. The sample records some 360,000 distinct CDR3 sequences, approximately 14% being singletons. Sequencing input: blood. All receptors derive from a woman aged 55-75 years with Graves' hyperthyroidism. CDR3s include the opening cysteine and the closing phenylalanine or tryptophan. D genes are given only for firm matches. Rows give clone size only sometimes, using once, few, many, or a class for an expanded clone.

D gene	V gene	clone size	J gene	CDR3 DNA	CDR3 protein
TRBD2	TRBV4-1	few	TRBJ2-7	TGCGCCAGCAGCCAAGGGCTAGCGGGACCCTACGAGCAGTACTTC	CASSQGLAGPYEQYF
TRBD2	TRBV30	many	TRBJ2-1	TGTGCCTGGAGTGTAATGGTGGCAGCGGGGACCTACAATGAGCAGTTCTTC	CAWSVMVAAGTYNEQFF
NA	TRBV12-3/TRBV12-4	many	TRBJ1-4	TGTGCCAGCAGTTTCTCAGGTGGTGTTGAAAAACTGTTTTTT	CASSFSGGVEKLFF
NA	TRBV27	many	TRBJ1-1	TGTGCCAGCAGAGAGGGTCTAACTGAAGCTTTCTTT	CASREGLTEAFF
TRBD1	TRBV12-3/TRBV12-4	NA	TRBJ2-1	TGTGCCAGCACACGGTCTTTGGGACAGGGATACAATGAGCAGTTCTTC	CASTRSLGQGYNEQFF
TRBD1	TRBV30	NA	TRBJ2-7	TGTGCCTGGAGTGGAGGACAGGGCTACGAGCAGTACTTC	CAWSGGQGYEQYF
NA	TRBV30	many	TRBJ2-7	TGTGCCTGGAGTGTCTGGGGGGCGACGGGGGAGCAGTACTTC	CAWSVWGATGEQYF
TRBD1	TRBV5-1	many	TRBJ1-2	TGCGCCAGCAGCCCGGACAGGGTAGGCGACTATGGCTACACCTTC	CASSPDRVGDYGYTF
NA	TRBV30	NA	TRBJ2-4	TGTGCCTGGGGTGCCCCCCCGACAGCCCAGATCAACATTCAGTACTTC	CAWGAPPTAQINIQYF
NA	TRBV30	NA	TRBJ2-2	TGTGCCTGGACCAAGAAACAGCTTCTCAACACCGGGGAGCTGTTTTTT	CAWTKKQLLNTGELFF